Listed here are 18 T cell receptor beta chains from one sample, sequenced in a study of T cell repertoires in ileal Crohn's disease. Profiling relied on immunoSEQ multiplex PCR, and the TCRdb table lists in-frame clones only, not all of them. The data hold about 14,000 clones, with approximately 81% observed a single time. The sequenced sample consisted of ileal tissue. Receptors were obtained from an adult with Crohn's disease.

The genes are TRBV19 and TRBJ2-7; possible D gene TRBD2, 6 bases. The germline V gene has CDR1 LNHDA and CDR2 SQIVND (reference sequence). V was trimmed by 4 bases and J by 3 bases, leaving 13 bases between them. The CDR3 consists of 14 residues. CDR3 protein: CASSTRLANYEQYF. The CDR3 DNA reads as TGTGCCAGTAGTACCCGGCTAGCGAACTACGAGCAGTACTTC.

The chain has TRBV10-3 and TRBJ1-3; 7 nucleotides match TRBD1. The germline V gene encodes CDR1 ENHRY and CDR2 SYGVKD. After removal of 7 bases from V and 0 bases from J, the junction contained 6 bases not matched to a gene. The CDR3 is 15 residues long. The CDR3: CAITPDRNSGNTIYF. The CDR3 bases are TGTGCCATCACCCCGGACAGGAACTCTGGAAACACCATATATTTT.

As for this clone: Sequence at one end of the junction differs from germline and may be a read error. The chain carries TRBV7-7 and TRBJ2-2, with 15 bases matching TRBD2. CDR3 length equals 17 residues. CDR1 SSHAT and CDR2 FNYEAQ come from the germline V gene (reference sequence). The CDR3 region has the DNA TGTGCTAGCAGCTCCATCGGGACTAGCGGGAGGACCGGGGAGCTGTTTTTT. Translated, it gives CASSSIGTSGRTGELFF.

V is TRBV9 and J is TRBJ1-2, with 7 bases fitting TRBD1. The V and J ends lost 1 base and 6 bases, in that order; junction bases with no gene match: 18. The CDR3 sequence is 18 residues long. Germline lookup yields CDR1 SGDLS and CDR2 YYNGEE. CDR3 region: CASSVSLRTAPTGNGYTF. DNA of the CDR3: TGTGCCAGCAGCGTATCCTTACGGACAGCTCCGACAGGGAATGGCTACACCTTC.

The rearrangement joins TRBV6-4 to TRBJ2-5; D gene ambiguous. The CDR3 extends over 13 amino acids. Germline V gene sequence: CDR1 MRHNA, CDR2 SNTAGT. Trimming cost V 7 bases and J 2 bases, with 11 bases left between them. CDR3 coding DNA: TGTGCCAGCACCCGGTGCCTGCAAGAGACCCAGTACTTC. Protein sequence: CASTRCLQETQYF.

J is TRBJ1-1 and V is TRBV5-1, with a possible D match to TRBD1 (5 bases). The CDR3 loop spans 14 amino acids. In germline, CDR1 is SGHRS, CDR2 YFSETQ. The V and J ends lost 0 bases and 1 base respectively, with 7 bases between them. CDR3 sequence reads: CASSLAGPNTEAFF. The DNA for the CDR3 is TGCGCCAGCAGCTTGGCAGGGCCGAACACTGAAGCTTTCTTT. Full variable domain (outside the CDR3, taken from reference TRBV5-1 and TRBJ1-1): KAGVTQTPRYLIKTRGQQVTLSCSPISGHRSVSWYQQTPGQGLQFLFEYFSETQRNKGNFPGRFSGRQFSNSRSEMNVSTLELGDSALYLCASSLAGPNTEAFFGQGTRLTVV.

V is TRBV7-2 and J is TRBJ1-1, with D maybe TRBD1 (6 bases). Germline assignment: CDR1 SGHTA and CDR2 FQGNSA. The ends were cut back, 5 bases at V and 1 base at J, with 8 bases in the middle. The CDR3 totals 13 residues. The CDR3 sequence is CASSMTGNTEAFF. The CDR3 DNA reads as TGTGCCAGCAGCATGACAGGGAACACTGAAGCTTTCTTT.

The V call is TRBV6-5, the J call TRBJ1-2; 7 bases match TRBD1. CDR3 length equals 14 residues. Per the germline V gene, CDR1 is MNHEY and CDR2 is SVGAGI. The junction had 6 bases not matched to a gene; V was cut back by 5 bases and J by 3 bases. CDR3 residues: CASSPRGQYYGYTF. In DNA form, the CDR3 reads TGTGCCAGCAGTCCGAGGGGACAGTACTATGGCTACACCTTC.

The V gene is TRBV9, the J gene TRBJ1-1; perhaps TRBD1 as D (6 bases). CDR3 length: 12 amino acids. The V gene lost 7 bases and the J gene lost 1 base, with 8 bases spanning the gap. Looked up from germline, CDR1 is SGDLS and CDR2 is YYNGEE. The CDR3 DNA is TGTGCCAGCGGGGGCCAGAACACTGAAGCTTTCTTT. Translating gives CASGGQNTEAFF.

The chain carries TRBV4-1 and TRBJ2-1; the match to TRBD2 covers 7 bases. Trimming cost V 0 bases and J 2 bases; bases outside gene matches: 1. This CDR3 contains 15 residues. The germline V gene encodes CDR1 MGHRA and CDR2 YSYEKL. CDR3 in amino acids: CASSQDTSAYNEQFF. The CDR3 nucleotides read TGCGCCAGCAGCCAAGATACTAGCGCCTACAATGAGCAGTTCTTC.

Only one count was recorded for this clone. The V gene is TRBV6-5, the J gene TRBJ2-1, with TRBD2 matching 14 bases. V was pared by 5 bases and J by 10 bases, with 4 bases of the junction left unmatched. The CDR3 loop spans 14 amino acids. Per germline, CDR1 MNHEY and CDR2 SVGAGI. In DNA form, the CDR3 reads TGTGCCAGCAGTCCTGGACTAGCGGGAGGCGAGCAGTTCTTC. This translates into CASSPGLAGGEQFF.

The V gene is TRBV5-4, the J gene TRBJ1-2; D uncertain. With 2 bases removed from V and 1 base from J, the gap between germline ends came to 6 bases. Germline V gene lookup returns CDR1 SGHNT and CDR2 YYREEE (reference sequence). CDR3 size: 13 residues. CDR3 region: CASSFRVNYGYTF. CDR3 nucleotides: TGTGCCAGCAGCTTCCGCGTTAACTATGGCTACACCTTC. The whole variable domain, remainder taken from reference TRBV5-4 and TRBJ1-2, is ETGVTQSPTHLIKTRGQQVTLRCSSQSGHNTVSWYQQALGQGPQFIFQYYREEENGRGNFPPRFSGLQFPNYSSELNVNALELDDSALYLCASSFRVNYGYTFGSGTRLTVV.

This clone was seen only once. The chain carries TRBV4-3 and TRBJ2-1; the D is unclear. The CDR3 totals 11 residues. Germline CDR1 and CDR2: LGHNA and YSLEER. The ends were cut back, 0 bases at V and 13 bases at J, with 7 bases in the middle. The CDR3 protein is CASSQETHQFF. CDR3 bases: TGCGCCAGCAGCCAAGAGACTCATCAGTTCTTC.

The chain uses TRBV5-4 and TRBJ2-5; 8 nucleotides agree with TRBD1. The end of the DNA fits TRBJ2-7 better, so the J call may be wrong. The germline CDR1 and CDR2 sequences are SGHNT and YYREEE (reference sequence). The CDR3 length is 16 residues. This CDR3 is CASSLEAGGASYEQYF. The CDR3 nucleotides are TGTGCCAGCAGCTTGGAAGCAGGGGGCGCATCCTACGAGCAGTACTTC.

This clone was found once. As DNA, the CDR3 is TGTGCCAGCAGCGACCGGGACAGGGGAGCCAAGGGCTATGGCTACACCTTC. It specifies CASSDRDRGAKGYGYTF. This chain connects TRBV28 to TRBJ1-2, with 10 bases that match TRBD1. After removal of 6 bases from V and 4 bases from J, the junction contained 14 bases not matched to a gene. The CDR3 is 17 residues long. Germline-derived CDR1 and CDR2 are MDHEN and SYDVKM.

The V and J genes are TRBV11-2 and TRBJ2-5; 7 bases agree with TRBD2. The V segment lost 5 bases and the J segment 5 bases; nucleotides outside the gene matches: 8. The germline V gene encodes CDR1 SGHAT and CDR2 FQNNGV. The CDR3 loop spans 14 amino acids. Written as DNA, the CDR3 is TGTGCCAGCAGCAAACGGGCGGGAGTTGAGACCCAGTACTTC. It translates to CASSKRAGVETQYF.

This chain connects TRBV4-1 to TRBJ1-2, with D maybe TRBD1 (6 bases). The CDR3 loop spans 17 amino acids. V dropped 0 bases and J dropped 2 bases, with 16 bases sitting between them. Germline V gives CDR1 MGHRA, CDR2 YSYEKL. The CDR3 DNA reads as TGCGCCAGCAGCCAAGATCCCCAACAGGGCAGGAACTATGGCTACACCTTC. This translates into CASSQDPQQGRNYGYTF.

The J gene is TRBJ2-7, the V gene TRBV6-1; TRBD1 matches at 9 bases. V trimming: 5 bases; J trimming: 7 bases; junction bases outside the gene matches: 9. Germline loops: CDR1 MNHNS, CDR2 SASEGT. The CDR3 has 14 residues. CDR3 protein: CASSWDRAWEEQYF. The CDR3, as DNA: TGTGCCAGCAGTTGGGACAGGGCTTGGGAGGAGCAGTACTTC.